Below are 23 T cell receptor beta chains sequenced from a single sample in a study of regulatory T cells in long-lasting Graves disease (dated by TCRdb to about 2021). Library prep was done by multiplex PCR. The reads were generated on an Illumina HiSeq 4000. CDR3 regions were amplified by Arm-PCR with iRepertoire HTBI primers to construct TCR beta libraries. TCRdb trimmed the raw reads at Q25, called clones with MiXCR and kept productive beta chains. Here each entry gathers all rows of one CDR3 protein and keeps the most common genes and DNA. The sample contains about 450,000 distinct CDR3 sequences, about 17% of them found a single time. Clones ranked in the top ten supply about 11% of the sample. This sample's time point label indicates: newly diagnosed GD, antithyroid drugs for less than 3 months. RNA was extracted from PBMCs in TRIzol for both TCR sequencing and RNA sequencing. Separately, the same data were catalogued under a study of T cells in Graves' hyperthyroidism and ophthalmopathy.

Here the sequenced sample was peripheral blood mononuclear cells (PBMCs), taken at new diagnosis, from a patient treated with antithyroid drugs. The receptors derive from a woman aged 25 to 39 with Graves disease. Donor details come from another sample of the same person, matched by shared clones.

The V gene is TRBV7-2, the J gene TRBJ2-4; 7 bases fit TRBD1. The CDR3 spans 13 residues. V shed 8 bases and J 4 bases; nucleotides not matched to a gene: 5. In germline, CDR1 is SGHTA, CDR2 FQGNSA. CDR3 nucleotide sequence: TGTGCCAGCGGACAGGACCGAAAAAACATTCAGTACTTC. The encoded protein is CASGQDRKNIQYF.

This clonotype was seen only a few times. The CDR3 loop reads CASSEGRRPFGDGYTF. The CDR3 DNA reads as TGTGCCAGCAGTGAGGGACGGAGGCCTTTTGGGGACGGCTACACCTTC. V gene TRBV28 combines with J gene TRBJ1-2; D perhaps matches TRBD1 (5 bases). In germline, CDR1 is MDHEN, CDR2 SYDVKM. Trimming shortened V by 5 bases and J by 8 bases, and 24 bases separated the two germline ends. This CDR3 is 16 amino acids long.

This clonotype was observed many times. The V call is TRBV9, the J call TRBJ1-2, with 9 bases fitting TRBD1. V lost 3 bases, J lost 11 bases, and 23 bases stayed unmatched. The CDR3 spans 18 residues. Germline assignment: CDR1 SGDLS and CDR2 YYNGEE. Here the CDR3 reads CASSAPGQGQNNPLLYTF. In DNA form, the CDR3 reads TGTGCCAGCAGCGCGCCGGGACAGGGCCAAAACAATCCACTTCTATACACCTTC.

A few counts support this clonotype. This rearrangement joins TRBV27 to TRBJ1-2, with 7 bases identical to TRBD1. Germline CDR1 is MNHEY and CDR2 is SMNVEV (reference sequence). The CDR3 totals 15 residues. The V segment lost 5 bases and the J segment 4 bases; nucleotides outside the gene matches: 10. CDR3 residues: CASSLTEGAPYGYTF. The DNA of the CDR3 is TGTGCCAGCAGTCTAACGGAGGGGGCCCCCTATGGCTACACCTTC.

Remarks on this clonotype: This sequence may be a read error, since a much larger clone differs from it by one base. The V and J genes are TRBV6-2 or TRBV6-3 and TRBJ2-3; no definite D call. The germline V gene encodes CDR1 MNHEY and CDR2 SVGEGT. Trimming removed 8 bases at V and 1 base at J, with 19 bases between. The CDR3 runs to 16 residues. In nucleotides, the CDR3 is TGTGCCAGCCATACCTTGGGCGAACGAGGCACAGATACGCAGTATTTT. It is translated as CASHTLGERGTDTQYF.

This clonotype came up many times. V usage is TRBV7-9 and J usage is TRBJ2-1, with a weak D call TRBD2 (5 bases). Germline V lookup: CDR1 SEHNR, CDR2 FQNEAQ (reference sequence). The V end was cut by 1 base, the J end by 4 bases, with 14 bases between. The CDR3 is 16 residues long. CDR3 protein: CASSLDRGSRYNEQFF. CDR3 coding DNA: TGTGCCAGCAGCTTAGACCGCGGGTCGCGTTACAATGAGCAGTTCTTC.

This clonotype occurred many times. This rearrangement joins TRBV27 to TRBJ1-2; TRBD1 matches at 8 bases. After removal of 0 bases from V and 8 bases from J, the junction contained 5 bases not matched to a gene. From germline, CDR1 is MNHEY and CDR2 SMNVEV (reference sequence). There are 14 residues in the CDR3. The CDR3: CASSLSGTGNGYTF. The CDR3 nucleotides are TGTGCCAGCAGTTTATCGGGGACAGGAAACGGCTACACCTTC.

The CDR3 reads CASSPALTGDSNQPQHF. The DNA of the CDR3 is TGTGCCAGCTCACCAGCGTTGACAGGGGATAGCAATCAGCCCCAGCATTTT. The chain is built from TRBV18 and TRBJ1-5; TRBD1 aligns across 8 bases. CDR1 is KGHSH and CDR2 is LQKENI in the germline V gene. The trim removed 2 bases at V and 0 bases at J, leaving 6 bases unmatched. CDR3 length equals 17 residues.

This chain connects TRBV20-1 to TRBJ2-5; D call uncertain. The V gene lost 6 bases and the J gene lost 1 base, with 9 bases spanning the gap. Germline lookup yields CDR1 DFQATT and CDR2 SNEGSKA (reference sequence). There are 12 residues in the CDR3. The DNA for the CDR3 is TGCAGTGCCACAGCTATCCAAGAGACCCAGTACTTC. Its translation is CSATAIQETQYF.

This clonotype was observed a few times. This may be a read error, as it is one base from a much larger clone. The chain combines TRBV7-2 with TRBJ2-5; possible D gene TRBD1, 6 bases. Germline assignment: CDR1 SGHTA and CDR2 FQGNSA. The CDR3 extends over 15 amino acids. The CDR3 DNA reads TGTGTCAGCAGCCAGGACAGCACGATGGTAGAGACCCAGTACTTC. This codes for CVSSQDSTMVETQYF.

Many counts were recorded for this clonotype. The chain recombines TRBV6-5 with TRBJ2-1; no clear D. Trimming removed 2 bases from V and 8 bases from J, with 7 bases in between. CDR3 length equals 12 residues. Germline CDR1 MNHEY, CDR2 SVGAGI. The CDR3 DNA reads TGTGCCAGCAGTTACGAGAGTTATGAGCAGTTCTTC. Translated, it gives CASSYESYEQFF.

This clonotype appeared a few times. The V gene is TRBV18, the J gene TRBJ1-1, with TRBD1 identical over 8 bases. This CDR3 is built from 15 residues. Germline trimming cut 3 bases from V and 7 bases from J; bases unmatched to any gene: 10. Germline V gene sequence: CDR1 KGHSH, CDR2 LQKENI. Here the CDR3 reads CASSPQGALRIEAFF. CDR3 nucleotides: TGTGCCAGCTCACCTCAGGGGGCGCTAAGGATTGAAGCTTTCTTT.

This clonotype has at least ten counts. The chain links TRBV18 to TRBJ2-2; a weak D match, TRBD1 (5 bases). Trimming removed 5 bases at V and 0 bases at J, with 7 bases between. The CDR3 covers 14 residues. CDR1 and CDR2 from the germline V gene are KGHSH and LQKENI. Here the CDR3 DNA reads TGTGCCAGCTCAGCACAGGCGAACACCGGGGAGCTGTTTTTT. This translates into CASSAQANTGELFF.

This clonotype was counted only a few times. This chain joins TRBV2 and TRBJ2-7; 8 nucleotides agree with TRBD2. J lost 2 bases, V lost 5 bases, and 8 bases had no gene match. This CDR3 has 15 residues. Germline V gives CDR1 SNHLY, CDR2 FYNNEI. The DNA for the CDR3 is TGTGCCAGCAGTAAGCAGCGGGAGAAGGCCTACGAGCAGTACTTC. It translates to CASSKQREKAYEQYF.

This clonotype was observed a handful of times. V usage is TRBV9 and J usage is TRBJ2-3; 11 nucleotides align to TRBD2. V dropped 3 bases and J dropped 4; count of bases not matched to a gene: 4. Looked up from germline, CDR1 is SGDLS and CDR2 is YYNGEE. The CDR3 runs 15 residues. The CDR3 DNA is TGTGCCAGCAGCGCACTAGCGGGAGAGGCAGATACGCAGTATTTT. It is translated as CASSALAGEADTQYF.

This clonotype was seen repeatedly, ten times or more. This sequence joins TRBV11-1 and TRBJ2-1; 10 bases are a match to TRBD1. This CDR3 contains 16 residues. CDR1 is SGHAT and CDR2 is FQDESV in the germline V gene (reference sequence). J gave up 4 bases and V 5 bases, and 8 bases lay outside the gene matches. CDR3 sequence (DNA): TGTGCCAGCAGCCATTGGGGGGGACAGGGGTACAATGAGCAGTTCTTC. Protein: CASSHWGGQGYNEQFF. The whole variable domain, remainder taken from reference TRBV11-1 and TRBJ2-1, is EAEVAQSPRYKITEKSQAVAFWCDPISGHATLYWYRQILGQGPELLVQFQDESVVDDSQLPKDRFSAERLKGVDSTLKIQPAELGDSAMYLCASSHWGGQGYNEQFFGPGTRLTVL.

This rearrangement joins TRBV3-1 to TRBJ1-1; TRBD1 agrees at 11 bases. The CDR3 covers 16 residues. With V trimmed by 4 bases and J by 3 bases, 7 bases remained unmatched. The germline gives CDR1 LGHDT, CDR2 YNNKEL (reference sequence). The chain's CDR3 is CASSPRTGGEDTEAFF. The CDR3 nucleotides are TGTGCCAGCAGCCCCCGGACAGGGGGCGAGGACACTGAAGCTTTCTTT.

This clonotype has at least ten counts. This chain joins TRBV5-1 and TRBJ1-3; D not certain. The CDR3 is 14 residues long. The V end lost 4 bases, the J end lost 0 bases, and 8 bases lay between the germline ends. In germline, CDR1 is SGHRS, CDR2 YFSETQ. The CDR3 reads CASSDGNSGNTIYF. The CDR3 coding sequence is TGCGCCAGCAGCGACGGCAACTCTGGAAACACCATATATTTT.

As to this clonotype: It may be a read error: a sequence one base away is much more abundant. The chain combines TRBV20-1 with TRBJ2-1; the match to TRBD1 covers 8 bases. The V and J ends lost 6 bases and 10 bases, in that order; junction bases with no gene match: 11. This CDR3 contains 13 residues. Germline CDR1 DFQATT, CDR2 SNEGSKA (reference sequence). CDR3 sequence (DNA): TGCAGTGCCCCGACAGGGGACCCCTACGAGCAGTTCTTC. It specifies CSAPTGDPYEQFF.

This clonotype was counted at least ten times. V is TRBV20-1 and J is TRBJ2-7, with 8 bases lining up with TRBD1. V was pared by 6 bases and J by 3 bases, with 7 bases of the junction left unmatched. This CDR3 has 13 residues. Germline V gene data show CDR1 as DFQATT and CDR2 as SNEGSKA (reference sequence). Here the CDR3 reads CSAVDRVVYEQYF. As DNA, the CDR3 is TGCAGTGCCGTGGACAGGGTCGTCTACGAGCAGTACTTC.

This clonotype was picked up many times. The V and J genes are TRBV28 and TRBJ1-1, with a possible D match to TRBD1 (5 bases). The CDR3 contains 14 residues. With 3 bases removed from V and 1 base from J, the gap between germline ends came to 9 bases. The V gene's germline CDR1 is MDHEN and CDR2 SYDVKM. The CDR3 sequence: CASSFWGKNTEAFF. In DNA, the CDR3 is TGTGCCAGCAGTTTTTGGGGGAAGAACACTGAAGCTTTCTTT.

Concerning this clonotype itself: Being one base from a much bigger clone, this may be a read error. The chain couples TRBV6-2 or TRBV6-3 to TRBJ2-1; 12 bases line up with TRBD2. J was trimmed by 10 bases and V by 5 bases; bases with no gene match: 3. Germline values: CDR1 MNHEY, CDR2 SVGEGT. This CDR3 is 13 amino acids long. The CDR3 sequence is CASSQTSGGEQFF. In DNA form, the CDR3 reads TGTGCCAGCAGTCAGACTAGCGGGGGAGAGCAGTTCTTC.

As regards this clonotype: One end of the junction is discordant with germline, which a read error may explain. The V call is TRBV2, the J call TRBJ1-5; 7 nucleotides match TRBD1. CDR1 is SNHLY, CDR2 FYNNEI, per germline. The CDR3 consists of 17 residues. CDR3 residues: CASSEVPGTVSNQPQHF. The CDR3 region has the DNA TGTGCCAGCAGCGAAGTACCCGGGACAGTTAGCAATCAGCCCCAGCATTTT.